These 18 T cell receptor beta chains originate from one sample sequenced in a study of metastatic and nonmetastatic thyroid tumors. TCRdb reprocessed the PCR reads using MiXCR. The sample shows 40,000 to 45,000 clones, about 3.3% of them seen only once. All patients were treatment-naive before thyroid surgery. The sequenced sample was blood. The source of these receptors is a female donor with papillary thyroid cancer or a benign thyroid nodule (not recorded which). Some clones in this sample may be carry-over from other donors' samples.

Remarks on this clone: The junction and the germline gene differ at one end; a read error may be behind it. This chain uses TRBV19 with TRBJ2-1; D tentatively fits TRBD1 or TRBD2 (5 bases each). CDR3 length: 15 residues. CDR1 is LNHDA and CDR2 is SQIVND in the germline V gene (reference sequence). The CDR3 nucleotides are TGTGCCAGTAGTATAGGGTGTGAGGGGCGTGGTGAGCATTTCTTC. Translated: CASSIGCEGRGEHFF.

This chain links TRBV24-1 with TRBJ2-1; TRBD1 matches 10 bases. In germline, CDR1 is KGHDR, CDR2 SFDVKD. The CDR3 loop spans 14 amino acids. The junction had 5 bases not matched to a gene; V was cut back by 5 bases and J by 8 bases. The CDR3 nucleotides read TGTGCCACCAGTGCGGGACAGGGGATCGATGAGCAGTTCTTC. Translating it yields CATSAGQGIDEQFF.

This clone came up many times. The CDR3 DNA sequence: TGTGCCAGCAGCCCCCTGGTGGACATATTTAATGAAAAACTGTTTTTT. Its protein product is CASSPLVDIFNEKLFF. The rearrangement uses TRBV5-5 and TRBJ1-4; D is possibly TRBD1 (5 bases). The CDR3 is 16 amino acids. Per germline, CDR1 SGHKS and CDR2 YYEKEE (reference sequence). V shed 4 bases and J shed 4 bases, with 17 bases lying between them.

At least ten counts were recorded for this clone. In DNA, the CDR3 is TGTGCCAGCAGTTCAGACATGGGCACTGAAGCTTTCTTT. Residues: CASSSDMGTEAFF. The chain joins TRBV6-1 to TRBJ1-1; D remains unclear. Germline CDR1 and CDR2: MNHNS and SASEGT. V was cut by 5 bases and J by 4 bases, with 11 bases left in between. The CDR3 runs to 13 residues.

The table lists this clone with many counts. This rearrangement joins TRBV5-1 to TRBJ2-2; perhaps TRBD1 as D (6 bases). V lost 5 bases to trimming and J lost 5 bases, with 16 bases between them. The germline CDR1 and CDR2 sequences are SGHRS and YFSETQ. This CDR3 is 15 amino acids long. The CDR3 region is CASSGTGKTTGELFF. The CDR3 DNA reads TGCGCCAGCAGTGGAACAGGGAAGACGACCGGGGAGCTGTTTTTT.

The rearrangement joins TRBV25-1 to TRBJ1-2; 8 nucleotides match TRBD1. The germline V gene encodes CDR1 MGHDK and CDR2 SYGVNS. The CDR3 is 14 amino acids. Trimming removed 4 bases from V and 2 bases from J; junction bases left unmatched: 3. This CDR3 is CASSVTGDNYGYTF. CDR3 nucleotide sequence: TGTGCCAGCAGTGTGACAGGGGACAACTATGGCTACACCTTC.

This clone was counted ten times or more. The rearrangement uses TRBV2 and TRBJ2-3, with D perhaps matching TRBD1 (7 bases). The CDR3 is 14 amino acids. CDR1 SNHLY and CDR2 FYNNEI come from the germline V gene. The V end lost 6 bases, the J end lost 5 bases, and 15 bases lay between the germline ends. CDR3 sequence reads: CASSWGRGEDTQYF. DNA of the CDR3: TGTGCCAGCAGCTGGGGCAGGGGGGAAGATACGCAGTATTTT.

This clone was recorded at least ten times. CDR3 sequence (DNA): TGTGCCTGGAGCAAGGGACAGGGGAATTCACCCCTCCACTTT. As protein: CAWSKGQGNSPLHF. V is TRBV30 and J is TRBJ1-6; 10 bases fit TRBD1. The CDR3 consists of 14 residues. With V trimmed by 3 bases and J by 7 bases, 3 bases remained unmatched. In germline, CDR1 is GTSNPN, CDR2 SVGIG (reference sequence).

This clone was counted many times. The chain couples TRBV19 to TRBJ1-2, with TRBD1 matching over 8 bases. CDR3 length: 15 residues. Per the germline V gene, CDR1 is LNHDA and CDR2 is SQIVND (reference sequence). V was pared by 4 bases and J by 0 bases, with 4 bases of the junction left unmatched. The CDR3 DNA is TGTGCCAGTAGTACAACAGGGGGTTCTAACTATGGCTACACCTTC. Encoded protein: CASSTTGGSNYGYTF.

This clone was seen a few times. The chain links TRBV2 to TRBJ1-5; the D is unclear. The germline V gene has CDR1 SNHLY and CDR2 FYNNEI. CDR3 length: 14 residues. Trimming pared 1 base from V and 3 bases from J, leaving 7 bases between. In nucleotides, the CDR3 is TGTGCCAGCAGTGAAGGGGCAGTCAATCAGCCCCAGCATTTT. It translates to CASSEGAVNQPQHF.

This clone was observed many times. The chain employs TRBV15 and TRBJ2-5; D is unclear. The germline CDR1 and CDR2 sequences are LNHNV and YYDKDF (reference sequence). Trimming took 2 bases from V and 4 from J, leaving 11 bases between them. The CDR3 totals 14 residues. The CDR3 sequence is CATSRLSVGETQYF. The CDR3 DNA sequence: TGTGCCACCAGCAGACTGTCGGTGGGAGAGACCCAGTACTTC. Complete variable domain (other parts from reference TRBV15 and TRBJ2-5): DAMVIQNPRYQVTQFGKPVTLSCSQTLNHNVMYWYQQKSSQAPKLLFHYYDKDFNNEADTPDNFQSRRPNTSFCFLDIRSPGLGDTAMYLCATSRLSVGETQYFGPGTRLLVL.

This clone was counted ten times or more. This chain connects TRBV5-1 to TRBJ2-5; D may be TRBD1 (6 bases). CDR1 and CDR2 (germline): SGHRS, YFSETQ. Trimming cost V 4 bases and J 5 bases, with 15 bases left between them. This CDR3 has 14 residues. The chain's CDR3 is CASSPGSQGETQYF. In nucleotides, the CDR3 is TGCGCCAGCAGCCCTGGAAGTCAGGGGGAGACCCAGTACTTC.

This clone was observed many times. The rearrangement links TRBV5-1 to TRBJ2-5; tentatively, D is TRBD1 or TRBD2 (5 bases each). The CDR3 runs to 15 residues. V was shortened by 4 bases and J by 5 bases, with 18 bases between the two germline ends. Germline assignment: CDR1 SGHRS and CDR2 YFSETQ. This chain's CDR3 is CASSPGTPNSETQYF. As DNA, the CDR3 is TGCGCCAGCAGCCCCGGGACCCCCAACTCGGAGACCCAGTACTTC.

This clone has only a few counts. J is TRBJ2-1 and V is TRBV19, with D perhaps TRBD2 (6 bases). This CDR3 is built from 15 residues. Germline CDR1 LNHDA, CDR2 SQIVND (reference sequence). The germline V and J ends were trimmed by 6 bases and 6 bases, with 18 bases remaining between them. This CDR3 reads CASSSLEGISNEQFF. DNA of the CDR3: TGTGCCAGTAGCTCGTTGGAGGGAATAAGCAATGAGCAGTTCTTC.

This clone is medium-sized in the sample. In nucleotides, the CDR3 is TGTGCCAGTAGTATATACCCCTCCGGGACAGTCTCCTACGAGCAGTACTTC. It yields the protein CASSIYPSGTVSYEQYF. The chain combines TRBV19 with TRBJ2-7; 7 nucleotides agree with TRBD1. Germline loops: CDR1 LNHDA, CDR2 SQIVND (reference sequence). The CDR3 extends over 17 amino acids. With 2 bases clipped from V and 0 bases from J, the junction kept 10 bases outside the gene matches.

The chain carries TRBV20-1 and TRBJ2-2; 12 bases are shared with TRBD2. The CDR3 sequence is 16 residues long. Unmatched junction bases numbered 13, after V lost 7 bases and J lost 7 bases. Germline assignment: CDR1 DFQATT and CDR2 SNEGSKA (reference sequence). Here the CDR3 reads CSVRRTSGVWNGELFF. In DNA form, the CDR3 reads TGCAGTGTTAGGAGGACTAGCGGGGTTTGGAACGGGGAGCTGTTTTTT.

This clone was counted between two and nine times. V is TRBV6-4 and J is TRBJ2-3; D gene uncertain. CDR3 length: 15 amino acids. V lost 6 bases and J lost 1, with 14 bases in between. Germline loops: CDR1 MRHNA, CDR2 SNTAGT. This chain's CDR3 is CASRQFSSGTDTQYF. For the CDR3, the DNA is TGTGCCAGCAGGCAGTTTAGTTCCGGCACAGATACGCAGTATTTT.

This clone has a handful of counts. The chain couples TRBV3-1 to TRBJ2-1; 10 nucleotides align to TRBD2. Germline V gene sequence: CDR1 LGHDT, CDR2 YNNKEL (reference sequence). Trimming took 4 bases from V and 4 from J; bases not matched to a gene: 10. The CDR3 runs to 17 residues. CDR3 sequence: CASSRPRRTSGYNEQFF. In nucleotides, the CDR3 is TGTGCCAGCAGCCGACCAAGGCGGACTAGCGGTTACAATGAGCAGTTCTTC.